The 13 T cell receptor beta chains listed next were all sequenced from one sample in a study of cytotoxic CD8 clonotypes in ibrutinib-treated CLL. The method was immunoSEQ multiplex PCR; TCRdb's version includes in-frame clones alone and lacks a portion of them. The sample gives about 40,000 clones, just over 70% of which show up once; roughly 9.1% is in the top ten. The sequenced sample was PBMCs, obtained at disease progression, from a patient treated with ibrutinib. The receptors stem from a human donor with chronic lymphocytic leukemia.

V and J are TRBV5-1 and TRBJ2-3; D assignment may be TRBD1 or TRBD2 (5 bases each). The V gene's germline CDR1 is SGHRS and CDR2 YFSETQ. V lost 0 bases and J lost 4, with 21 bases in between. The CDR3 spans 18 residues. The CDR3 DNA sequence: TGCGCCAGCAGCTTGGCCTATTTAATCGGGCAGGGAGCAGATACGCAGTATTTT. Protein product: CASSLAYLIGQGADTQYF. The whole variable domain, remainder taken from reference TRBV5-1 and TRBJ2-3, is KAGVTQTPRYLIKTRGQQVTLSCSPISGHRSVSWYQQTPGQGLQFLFEYFSETQRNKGNFPGRFSGRQFSNSRSEMNVSTLELGDSALYLCASSLAYLIGQGADTQYFGPGTRLTVL.

This sequence joins TRBV6-5 and TRBJ2-5; TRBD1 matches at 7 bases. Looked up from germline, CDR1 is MNHEY and CDR2 is SVGAGI. The trim removed 5 bases at V and 5 bases at J, leaving 8 bases unmatched. CDR3 length: 14 residues. CDR3 residues: CASSDHRGGETQYF. In DNA, the CDR3 is TGTGCCAGCAGTGACCACAGGGGTGGGGAGACCCAGTACTTC.

V is TRBV18 and J is TRBJ2-7; D not certain. The CDR3 is 13 residues long. Trimming took 2 bases from V and 3 from J, leaving 8 bases between them. Germline CDR1 is KGHSH and CDR2 is LQKENI. DNA of the CDR3: TGTGCCAGCTCACCATCCGCCGACTACGAGCAGTACTTC. Protein sequence: CASSPSADYEQYF. The complete variable domain, with remaining parts taken from reference TRBV18 and TRBJ2-7, reads NAGVMQNPRHLVRRRGQEARLRCSPMKGHSHVYWYRQLPEEGLKFMVYLQKENIIDESGMPKERFSAEFPKEGPSILRIQQVVRGDSAAYFCASSPSADYEQYFGPGTRLTVT.

The chain couples TRBV5-1 to TRBJ1-2; the D is unclear. The CDR3 sequence is 15 residues long. The V gene lost 0 bases and the J gene lost 2 bases, with 11 bases spanning the gap. CDR1 SGHRS and CDR2 YFSETQ come from the germline V gene. The CDR3 coding sequence is TGCGCCAGCAGCTTGGGGGAGGCCCTAAACTATGGCTACACCTTC. Its protein product is CASSLGEALNYGYTF.

This chain connects TRBV4-1 to TRBJ1-1; D is undetermined. Germline CDR1 and CDR2: MGHRA and YSYEKL. There are 14 residues in the CDR3. Deletions cut 0 bases from V and 7 bases from J, with 12 bases between. The CDR3 spells CASSQDRRVNEAFF. In DNA, the CDR3 is TGCGCCAGCAGCCAAGATAGACGGGTAAATGAAGCTTTCTTT.

The rearrangement uses TRBV4-2 and TRBJ2-3; the D is unclear. Trimming shortened V by 1 base and J by 15 bases, and 17 bases separated the two germline ends. The CDR3 is made up of 13 amino acids. CDR1 LGHNA and CDR2 YNFKEQ come from the germline V gene. Here the CDR3 reads CASSQVEDPFIYF. Here the CDR3 DNA reads TGTGCCAGCAGCCAAGTTGAGGACCCCTTCATTTATTTT.

This clone counts as medium-sized. V and J are TRBV11-2 and TRBJ1-1; no firm D call. CDR3 length: 13 amino acids. Germline V gene data show CDR1 as SGHAT and CDR2 as FQNNGV. V shed 10 bases and J shed 5 bases, with 17 bases lying between them. CDR3 region: CATPRPGGTEAFF. The DNA of the CDR3 is TGTGCCACCCCACGGCCTGGAGGGACTGAAGCTTTCTTT.

This clone has a handful of counts. The rearrangement uses TRBV28 and TRBJ1-2; perhaps TRBD1 as D (5 bases). Germline CDR1 is MDHEN and CDR2 is SYDVKM. The CDR3 runs to 11 residues. CDR3 residues: CGSKGSYGYTF. In DNA, the CDR3 is TGTGGGTCAAAGGGGAGTTATGGCTACACCTTC.

The chain links TRBV5-4 to TRBJ1-1, with D unresolved. Germline values: CDR1 SGHNT, CDR2 YYREEE (reference sequence). This CDR3 comprises 12 residues. CDR3 nucleotides: TGTGTAACGTGGATAATCAACACTGAAGCTTTCTTT. Its translation: CVTWIINTEAFF.

The chain couples TRBV6-5 to TRBJ2-1; 8 bases are shared with TRBD2. This CDR3 contains 14 residues. Germline trimming cut 6 bases from V and 8 bases from J; bases unmatched to any gene: 9. Germline values: CDR1 MNHEY, CDR2 SVGAGI. The DNA of the CDR3 is TGTGCCAGCAGGAGAGCGGGAGCGGGTTATGAGCAGTTCTTC. It is translated as CASRRAGAGYEQFF.

V usage is TRBV19 and J usage is TRBJ1-3, with D hard to call. The V gene lost 11 bases and the J gene lost 0 bases, with 8 bases spanning the gap. The CDR3 spans 12 residues. The germline V gene encodes CDR1 LNHDA and CDR2 SQIVND (reference sequence). For the CDR3, the DNA is TGTGCCGGCCAAAGCTCTGGAAACACCATATATTTT. Translating it yields CAGQSSGNTIYF.

This clone was picked up a small number of times. The chain combines TRBV14 with TRBJ2-1; D unresolved. CDR1 is SGHDN, CDR2 FVKESK, per germline. The CDR3 runs 15 residues. V lost 2 bases and J lost 0, with 8 bases in between. The CDR3, as DNA: TGTGCCAGCAGCCAATTCATGAGCTCCTACAATGAGCAGTTCTTC. Residues: CASSQFMSSYNEQFF. Together with reference TRBV14 and TRBJ2-1, the CDR3 gives the full variable domain: EAGVTQFPSHSVIEKGQTVTLRCDPISGHDNLYWYRRVMGKEIKFLLHFVKESKQDESGMPNNRFLAERTGGTYSTLKVQPAELEDSGVYFCASSQFMSSYNEQFFGPGTRLTVL.

Only one count was recorded for this clone. This chain links TRBV5-1 with TRBJ2-5; D gene unclear. Trimming stripped 0 bases from V and 4 bases from J, with 10 bases between. This CDR3 spans 14 amino acids. CDR1 and CDR2 from the germline V gene are SGHRS and YFSETQ. CDR3 amino acids: CASSLGSVGETQYF. Here the CDR3 DNA reads TGCGCCAGCAGCTTGGGTTCGGTAGGAGAGACCCAGTACTTC. Variable domain in full (rest from reference TRBV5-1 and TRBJ2-5): KAGVTQTPRYLIKTRGQQVTLSCSPISGHRSVSWYQQTPGQGLQFLFEYFSETQRNKGNFPGRFSGRQFSNSRSEMNVSTLELGDSALYLCASSLGSVGETQYFGPGTRLLVL.